This entry concerns a single T cell receptor (beta chain). The antigen is undetermined. In TCRdb, the 5' RACE reads were re-called with MiXCR into one record per CDR3 protein. The data contain roughly 470,000 distinct CDR3 sequences, roughly an eighth of them singletons. These data come from a study of identical twins. Study-level points and caveats: Cord blood beta clonotypes that were abundant carried fewer insertions, and memory repertoires showed no such trend. Modelling approaches yielded underestimates of out-of-frame TCR alpha sharing between monozygotic twins. The conclusions drew on cross-sectional statistical analysis instead of tracking the same donors.

V lost 6 bases and J lost 3; bases outside the gene matches: 8. Germline CDR1 and CDR2: MDHEN and SYDVKM. The CDR3 loop spans 15 amino acids. These data are also associated with another study on yellow fever vaccine responses in identical twins.

The receptor was derived from a woman aged 18-29 years in good health. Sequenced input: CD4+ T cells sorted from blood. V is TRBV28 and J is TRBJ2-3, with TRBD2 identical over 8 bases. The CDR3 loop is CASSPAGVLTDTQYF. As DNA, the CDR3 is TGTGCCAGCAGCCCAGCGGGGGTCTTAACAGATACGCAGTATTTT.